The present entry profiles one TCR beta chain with its context. The target antigen is unknown. This specimen comes from a study of T cells in Graves' hyperthyroidism and ophthalmopathy. The overall study: Initial diagnosis, before any treatment, was when peripheral blood was collected.

The cohort's ophthalmopathy patients, a group with duration under 3 months, had a Clinical Activity Score of at least 3 and a NOSPECS grade of at least 4. Exclusion of a patient resulted from uncontrolled infection, other autoimmune disease, pregnancy or lactation. Study results and limitations: The majority of expanded thyroid clonotypes above 0.001 also appeared in blood.

The germline gives CDR1 DFQATT, CDR2 SNEGSKA (reference sequence). Trimming left V 0 bases short and J 4 bases short, with 16 bases between. The CDR3 is made up of 15 amino acids. Template material for amplifying TCR beta CDR3 regions consisted of RNA transcripts. The HTBI primer set was used in a first-round RT-PCR of the TCR CDR3. TCRdb re-derived calls from the multiplex PCR reads in MiXCR, one entry per CDR3 protein. The sample carries around 270,000 distinct CDR3 sequences, around a fifth recorded once. The sequence was collected from a man over 45 with Graves' ophthalmopathy. V gene TRBV20-1 combines with J gene TRBJ2-7, with D hard to call. Source material: blood. The CDR3 loop reads CSARDRKGLGYEQYF. The CDR3 coding sequence is TGCAGTGCTAGAGATCGCAAAGGGTTGGGTTACGAGCAGTACTTC.